This is a list of T cell receptor beta chains from one sample in a study of blood T cell repertoires in COVID-19. Assay: immunoSEQ multiplex PCR; the TCRdb copy retains only in-frame clones and omits some. This sample has about 120,000 clones, with around 82% found just once. Sequenced input: peripheral blood. Receptors were obtained from a human donor in a cohort sampled during active COVID-19. CDR3s include the opening cysteine and the closing phenylalanine or tryptophan.

J	length	V	CDR3
TRBJ1-2	16	TRBV5-1	CASSHGPGQNLYGYTF
TRBJ2-3	14	TRBV2	CASKTGTGQYTQYF
TRBJ2-6	17	TRBV7-8	CASSLAPQGAGANVLTF
TRBJ1-5	15	TRBV7-6	CASSLAPGRNQPQHF
TRBJ1-2	13	TRBV4-1	CASSQEWGGGYTF
TRBJ1-1	14	TRBV6-5	CASSRQGLNTEAFF
TRBJ2-3	18	TRBV14	CASSQGVLAVPSTDTQYF
TRBJ2-5	16	TRBV4-2	CASSLGRSGGEETQYF
TRBJ2-1	18	TRBV28	CASSLVGGGPSDYNEQFF
TRBJ2-5	18	TRBV5-1	CASSLAVTLAGFQETQYF
TRBJ1-4	15	TRBV6-2/TRBV6-3	CASSYVGTQVGKLFF
TRBJ2-2	17	TRBV19	CASSTPPDRRFTGELFF
TRBJ2-7	14	TRBV5-1	CASRPTGESYEQYF
TRBJ1-4	11	TRBV20-1	CSARDNLKLFF
TRBJ2-6	17	TRBV3-1/TRBV3-2	CASSQGDIISGANVLTF
TRBJ2-7	15	TRBV11-3	CASSLDSQGDDEQYF
TRBJ2-6	17	TRBV19	CASRGQGANSGANVLTF
TRBJ2-3	13	TRBV24-1	CATSRRGTDTQYF
TRBJ2-7	15	TRBV5-6	CASSPPGTGIYEQYF
TRBJ1-2	14	TRBV28	CASSPGGQNYGYTF
TRBJ1-1	16	TRBV5-1	CASSSGQGYVYTEAFF
TRBJ1-2	15	TRBV18	CASSPSPGSDYGYTF
TRBJ1-3	14	TRBV5-6	CASSLRGSGNTIYF
TRBJ2-3	13	TRBV27	CASSPTTGWTQYF
TRBJ2-3	17	TRBV13	CASSSTYRSTSTDTQYF
TRBJ2-7	14	TRBV15	CATSREGASYEQYF
TRBJ1-4	16	TRBV19	CASRERPGTRVEKLFF
TRBJ1-2	12	TRBV19	CASSTPGYGYTF
TRBJ2-5	15	TRBV7-7	CASSLFPGQGETQYF
TRBJ2-1	16	TRBV7-9	CASSRPTGWVDNEQFF
TRBJ1-1	13	TRBV3-1/TRBV3-2	CASSQVRGTEAFF
TRBJ2-7	14	TRBV9	CASSVASLEGEQYF
TRBJ2-1	17	TRBV6-1	CASSEYAVRGAHNEQFF
TRBJ1-1	12	TRBV3-1/TRBV3-2	CASSQGARGAFF
TRBJ2-3	11	TRBV9	CASGGVDTQYF
TRBJ2-7	12	TRBV5-1	CASSFNSYEQYF
TRBJ2-5	17	TRBV24-1	CATSDRTSGGASETQYF
TRBJ1-2	14	TRBV7-9	CASSSGQPIYGYTF
TRBJ2-2	16	TRBV24-1	CATSEGDRGDTGELFF
TRBJ2-3	15	TRBV5-1	CASSVSGAWSDTQYF
TRBJ2-5	14	TRBV2	CASSEALAGETQYF
TRBJ2-5	16	TRBV9	CASSVDPAGGQETQYF
TRBJ2-6	15	TRBV4-1	CASSQSGSGANVLTF
TRBJ1-5	13	TRBV3-1/TRBV3-2	CASGGAGNQPQHF
TRBJ2-7	13	TRBV19	CASRPTGSYEQYF
TRBJ2-3	17	TRBV7-2	CASSFLAGGGRSDTQYF
TRBJ2-3	16	TRBV5-1	CASQEVAGGFTDTQYF
TRBJ2-5	16	TRBV7-2	CASSLMGRGVAETQYF
TRBJ2-7	13	TRBV5-1	CASSLLTLSEQYF
TRBJ1-2	13	TRBV19	CASSISRGWGYTF
TRBJ2-2	14	TRBV7-2	CASRFGRNTGELFF
TRBJ1-3	15	TRBV3-1/TRBV3-2	CASSGQGGARNTIYF
TRBJ2-2	13	TRBV12-3/TRBV12-4	CASSHGSTGELFF
TRBJ2-3	17	TRBV7-2	CASSQRQLAGGPNTQYF
TRBJ1-3	17	TRBV19	CASSILGQTYSGNTIYF
TRBJ1-1	13	TRBV27	CASSFKGGTEAFF
TRBJ1-6	12	TRBV5-5	CASGGEVSPLHF
TRBJ1-1	11	TRBV25-1	CASRANTEAFF
TRBJ2-1	16	TRBV10-3	CAIKEASGGEYNEQFF
TRBJ2-3	14	TRBV7-2	CASSLTRGTDTQYF